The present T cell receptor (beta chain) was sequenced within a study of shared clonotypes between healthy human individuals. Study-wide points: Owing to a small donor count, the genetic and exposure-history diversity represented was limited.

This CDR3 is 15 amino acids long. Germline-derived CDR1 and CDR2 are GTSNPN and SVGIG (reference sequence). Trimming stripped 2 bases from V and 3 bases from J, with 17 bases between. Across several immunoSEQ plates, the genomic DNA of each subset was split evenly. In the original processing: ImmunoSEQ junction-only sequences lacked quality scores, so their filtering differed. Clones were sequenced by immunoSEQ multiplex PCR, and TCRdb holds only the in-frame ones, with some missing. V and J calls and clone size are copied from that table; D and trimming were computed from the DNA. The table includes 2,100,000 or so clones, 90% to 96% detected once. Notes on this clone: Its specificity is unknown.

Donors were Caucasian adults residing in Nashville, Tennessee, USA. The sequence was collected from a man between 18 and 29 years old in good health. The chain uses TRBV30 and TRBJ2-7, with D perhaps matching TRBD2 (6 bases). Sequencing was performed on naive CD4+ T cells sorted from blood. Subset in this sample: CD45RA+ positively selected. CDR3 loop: CAWSRGGNNGYEQYF. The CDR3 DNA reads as TGTGCCTGGAGTCGAGGCGGGAATAACGGCTACGAGCAGTACTTC.